This passage covers 25 T cell receptor beta chains from one sample sequenced in a study of regulatory T cells in long-lasting Graves disease. Construction of the TCR beta libraries employed iRepertoire HTBI primers in conjunction with Arm-PCR of CDR3 regions. TCRdb passed the multiplex PCR reads through MiXCR, listing each CDR3 protein once. The sample shows 350,000 to 500,000 distinct CDR3 sequences, less than 15% of them seen only once. Documented time point: newly diagnosed GD, antithyroid drugs for less than 3 months. Making the TCR library involved RNA that had been extracted from PBMCs. These data also formed part of another study, on T cells in Graves' hyperthyroidism and ophthalmopathy.

Sequencing was performed on peripheral blood mononuclear cells (PBMCs), taken at new diagnosis, from a patient treated with antithyroid drugs. These receptors were obtained from a woman in her 50s with Graves disease.

The table lists this clonotype with a few counts. V and J are TRBV12-3 or TRBV12-4 and TRBJ2-5, with 11 bases identical to TRBD2. CDR3 length equals 15 residues. The ends lost 7 bases at V and 5 bases at J; junction bases unmatched: 9. The CDR3 loop is CASTISGRAGETQYF. In DNA form, the CDR3 reads TGTGCCAGCACCATTAGCGGGAGGGCCGGTGAGACCCAGTACTTC.

The rearrangement uses TRBV20-1 and TRBJ2-7; unclear D gene. Germline V lookup: CDR1 DFQATT, CDR2 SNEGSKA (reference sequence). The ends were cut back, 3 bases at V and 1 base at J, with 7 bases in the middle. CDR3 length: 12 amino acids. CDR3 bases: TGCAGTGCTAGGGAAGGGTCCTACGAGCAGTACTTC. This translates into CSAREGSYEQYF.

As DNA, the CDR3 is TGTGCCACCCAGGGATTTTCCTACGAGCAGTACTTC. Its translation: CATQGFSYEQYF. The V gene is TRBV10-3, the J gene TRBJ2-7; possibly TRBD1 for D (5 bases). The germline gives CDR1 ENHRY, CDR2 SYGVKD. V lost 10 bases and J lost 1, with 11 bases in between. The CDR3 loop spans 12 amino acids.

This clonotype has a count of ten or more. The chain joins TRBV28 to TRBJ1-2; weak D call: TRBD1 (6 bases). V shed 6 bases and J shed 7 bases, with 24 bases lying between them. This CDR3 comprises 16 residues. From germline, CDR1 is MDHEN and CDR2 SYDVKM. CDR3 nucleotide sequence: TGTGCCAGCAGCCTCCCTTTGGGGGGGCGCGATTTTGGCTACACCTTC. It encodes CASSLPLGGRDFGYTF.

There are a few counts of this clonotype. J is TRBJ2-5 and V is TRBV5-1, with 9 positions matching TRBD1. Trimming cost V 7 bases and J 3 bases; bases outside gene matches: 10. This CDR3 region has 15 residues. Germline CDR1 reads SGHRS; CDR2 reads YFSETQ. The CDR3 loop reads CASAKQGAREETQYF. CDR3 coding DNA: TGCGCCAGCGCAAAACAGGGGGCAAGGGAAGAGACCCAGTACTTC.

This clonotype was detected many times. J is TRBJ2-1 and V is TRBV7-9, with 13 bases lining up with TRBD2. The CDR3 is made up of 20 amino acids. The V segment lost 4 bases and the J segment 0 bases; nucleotides outside the gene matches: 12. Germline CDR1 reads SEHNR; CDR2 reads FQNEAQ (reference sequence). The CDR3 region has the DNA TGTGCCAGCAGCTCCGCCGCAACTAGCGGGAGGGCCAGCTCCTACAATGAGCAGTTCTTC. It specifies CASSSAATSGRASSYNEQFF.

This clonotype was recorded many times. This chain uses TRBV14 with TRBJ1-1; D uncertain. Germline V gene sequence: CDR1 SGHDN, CDR2 FVKESK. V was pared by 1 base and J by 3 bases, with 9 bases between. The CDR3 spans 14 residues. Here the CDR3 DNA reads TGTGCCAGCAGCCAAGTCGTCGTCGACACTGAAGCTTTCTTT. As protein: CASSQVVVDTEAFF.

Regarding this clonotype: A much larger clone sits a single nucleotide away, making a read error possible. The V call is TRBV20-1, the J call TRBJ2-1; TRBD1 agrees at 10 bases. The germline CDR1 and CDR2 sequences are DFQATT and SNEGSKA (reference sequence). This CDR3 contains 16 residues. The DNA for the CDR3 is TGCAGTGCCGCACGAGGGGACAGGGGACTTGGTAATGAGCGGTTCTTC. It specifies CSAARGDRGLGNERFF.

This clonotype is a singleton in its sample. V is TRBV7-9 and J is TRBJ2-7, with D unresolved. Germline V gives CDR1 SEHNR, CDR2 FQNEAQ (reference sequence). The CDR3 contains 13 residues. V lost 5 bases and J lost 2, with 10 bases in between. CDR3 in amino acids: CASSKRPTYEQYF. The CDR3 DNA reads as TGTGCCAGCAGCAAAAGACCAACCTACGAGCAGTACTTC.

In this sample, this clonotype turned up many times. The rearrangement joins TRBV5-1 to TRBJ2-1; tentative D call: TRBD1 (6 bases). Germline CDR1 and CDR2: SGHRS and YFSETQ. Trimming removed 0 bases at V and 2 bases at J, with 9 bases between. The CDR3 totals 15 residues. The CDR3 region has the DNA TGCGCCAGCAGCTTGGTTCCAGGGGCCTACAATGAGCAGTTCTTC. Residues: CASSLVPGAYNEQFF.

This clonotype was observed at least ten times. The chain links TRBV3-1 to TRBJ1-2; D is uncertain. This CDR3 region has 12 residues. V lost 2 bases and J lost 5, with 6 bases in between. The germline CDR1 and CDR2 sequences are LGHDT and YNNKEL (reference sequence). The CDR3 sequence is CASSQNDYGYTF. DNA for the CDR3: TGTGCCAGCAGCCAAAACGATTATGGCTACACCTTC.

The chain recombines TRBV3-1 with TRBJ2-3; 7 bases match TRBD2. The J segment lost 0 bases and the V segment lost 2 bases, leaving 14 bases of the junction unmatched. Per the germline V gene, CDR1 is LGHDT and CDR2 is YNNKEL (reference sequence). The CDR3 length is 19 residues. CDR3 residues: CASSQILLAASSSTDTQYF. Here the CDR3 DNA reads TGTGCCAGCAGCCAAATTTTGCTAGCGGCGTCTTCTAGCACAGATACGCAGTATTTT.

This clonotype was counted only a few times. The CDR3 end shows no conserved phenylalanine or tryptophan, and so a read error is likely. This chain links TRBV12-3 or TRBV12-4 with TRBJ1-2; the D gene is possibly TRBD1 (6 bases). The V end was cut by 3 bases, the J end by 0 bases, with 14 bases between. The length of the CDR3 is 16 residues. CDR3: CASSLGHRAANYGYTS. The CDR3 DNA reads as TGTGCCAGCAGTTTGGGCCACAGGGCGGCTAACTATGGCTACACCTCC.

The chain couples TRBV19 to TRBJ1-2; no clear D gene. The V and J ends lost 5 bases and 4 bases respectively, with 8 bases between them. The germline CDR1 and CDR2 sequences are LNHDA and SQIVND (reference sequence). The CDR3 runs to 12 residues. CDR3 in amino acids: CASSDDSYGYTF. In DNA form, the CDR3 reads TGTGCCAGTAGTGACGATTCCTATGGCTACACCTTC.

This clonotype has ten or more counts. V is TRBV5-1 and J is TRBJ1-6; TRBD1 agrees at 8 bases. The CDR3 covers 14 residues. CDR1 is SGHRS and CDR2 is YFSETQ in the germline V gene. After removal of 4 bases from V and 7 bases from J, the junction contained 4 bases not matched to a gene. The CDR3 bases are TGCGCCAGCAGCATCGACAGGGGAAATTCACCCCTCCACTTT. It yields the protein CASSIDRGNSPLHF.

CDR3 region: CATGRPGAKNIQYF. The CDR3, as DNA: TGTGCCACAGGCCGTCCGGGGGCCAAAAACATTCAGTACTTC. The V gene is TRBV19, the J gene TRBJ2-4, with D tentatively TRBD2 (5 bases). Trimming removed 10 bases from V and 1 base from J, with 14 bases in between. The CDR3 runs to 14 residues. Germline-derived CDR1 and CDR2 are LNHDA and SQIVND (reference sequence).

This clonotype was counted ten times or more. V usage is TRBV12-3 or TRBV12-4 and J usage is TRBJ2-7; a possible D gene is TRBD1 (6 bases). CDR3 length: 14 amino acids. V was pared by 6 bases and J by 4 bases, with 16 bases between. This chain's CDR3 is CASSTHRDEYEQYF. The DNA for the CDR3 is TGTGCCAGCAGCACACACAGGGATGAATACGAGCAGTACTTC.

This clonotype was counted many times. For the CDR3, the DNA is TGTGCCAGCAGCTCTCCAAGCGGGGGGGGCACAGATACGCAGTATTTT. This translates into CASSSPSGGGTDTQYF. The rearrangement joins TRBV7-2 to TRBJ2-3, with TRBD2 matching over 10 bases. Germline assignment: CDR1 SGHTA and CDR2 FQGNSA. With 4 bases clipped from V and 1 base from J, the junction kept 5 bases outside the gene matches. CDR3 length: 16 amino acids.

In its sample, this clonotype was seen many times. The chain couples TRBV11-2 to TRBJ2-5; 9 bases map to TRBD2. J was trimmed by 5 bases and V by 2 bases; bases with no gene match: 12. This CDR3 region has 17 residues. Germline V gene lookup returns CDR1 SGHAT and CDR2 FQNNGV. CDR3 residues: CASSLQPSGMGRETQYF. The CDR3 DNA follows: TGTGCCAGCAGCTTACAACCTAGCGGGATGGGTAGGGAGACCCAGTACTTC.

In its sample, this clonotype was seen many times. J is TRBJ2-7 and V is TRBV27, with 7 bases matching TRBD1. The CDR3 is 16 amino acids. The trim removed 6 bases at V and 6 bases at J, leaving 17 bases unmatched. Germline V gives CDR1 MNHEY, CDR2 SMNVEV (reference sequence). The CDR3 sequence: CASSLLPGTELGEQYF. The CDR3, as DNA: TGTGCCAGCAGCCTCTTACCCGGGACAGAACTAGGCGAGCAGTACTTC.

This clonotype was found many times. The J gene is TRBJ1-4, the V gene TRBV12-3 or TRBV12-4; D is possibly TRBD1 (5 bases). The CDR3 length is 14 residues. V shed 6 bases and J shed 5 bases, with 13 bases lying between them. CDR3 residues: CASSPGPLNEKLFF. The CDR3 DNA reads as TGTGCCAGCAGCCCGGGACCGCTGAATGAAAAACTGTTTTTT.

This clonotype was seen repeatedly, ten times or more. The CDR3 DNA is TGTGCCTGGAGTGTTGGACAACCCCCGCAAGAGACCCAGTACTTC. Its protein product is CAWSVGQPPQETQYF. This chain uses TRBV30 with TRBJ2-5; D possibly corresponds to TRBD1 (5 bases). V dropped 0 bases and J dropped 2 bases, with 13 bases sitting between them. Germline V gene sequence: CDR1 GTSNPN, CDR2 SVGIG (reference sequence). The CDR3 extends over 15 amino acids.

Points on this clonotype: Just one base apart from a much larger clone, this may be a read error. The chain couples TRBV7-2 to TRBJ2-1; 8 positions match TRBD2. Germline loops: CDR1 SGHTA, CDR2 FQGNSA. V lost 5 bases, J lost 9 bases, and 6 bases stayed unmatched. This CDR3 region has 13 residues. The CDR3 reads CASSPQREGEQFF. The CDR3 bases are TGTGCCAGCAGCCCCCAACGGGAGGGTGAGCAGTTCTTC.

This clonotype appeared many times. The V call is TRBV7-3, the J call TRBJ2-1; perhaps D is TRBD1 or TRBD2 (5 bases each). Germline CDR1 reads SGHTA; CDR2 reads FQGTGA. CDR3 length: 14 amino acids. Between the trimmed V and J ends, which lost 5 bases and 9 bases, there was a span of 17 bases. The CDR3 reads CASSSRDASGEQFF. CDR3 DNA: TGTGCCAGCAGCAGCCGGGACGCCAGCGGTGAGCAGTTCTTC.

This clonotype was recorded many times. The DNA for the CDR3 is TGTGCCAGCAGTTTTAGTATCTACGAGCAGTACTTC. Protein product: CASSFSIYEQYF. This chain joins TRBV12-3 or TRBV12-4 and TRBJ2-7; unclear D gene. The CDR3 runs 12 residues. The V and J ends lost 3 bases and 3 bases respectively, with 6 bases between them.